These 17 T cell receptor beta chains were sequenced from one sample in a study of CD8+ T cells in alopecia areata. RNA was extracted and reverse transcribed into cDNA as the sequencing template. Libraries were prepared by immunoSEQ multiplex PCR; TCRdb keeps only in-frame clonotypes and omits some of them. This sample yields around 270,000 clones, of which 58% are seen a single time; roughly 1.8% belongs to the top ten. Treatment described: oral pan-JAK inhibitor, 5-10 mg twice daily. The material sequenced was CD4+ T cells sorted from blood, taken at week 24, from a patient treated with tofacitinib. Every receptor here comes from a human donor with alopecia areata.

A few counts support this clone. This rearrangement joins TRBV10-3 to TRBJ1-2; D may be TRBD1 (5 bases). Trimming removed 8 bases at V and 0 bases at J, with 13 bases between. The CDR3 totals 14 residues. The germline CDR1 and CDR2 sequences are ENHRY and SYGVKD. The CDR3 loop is CAIGGTLANYGYTF. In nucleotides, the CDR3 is TGTGCCATCGGCGGGACCCTAGCTAACTATGGCTACACCTTC.

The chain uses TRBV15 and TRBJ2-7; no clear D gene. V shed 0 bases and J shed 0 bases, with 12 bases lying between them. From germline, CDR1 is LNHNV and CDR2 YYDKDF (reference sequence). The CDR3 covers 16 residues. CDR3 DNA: TGTGCCACCAGCAGAGAACCCTTGGGGTCCTCCTACGAGCAGTACTTC. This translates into CATSREPLGSSYEQYF.

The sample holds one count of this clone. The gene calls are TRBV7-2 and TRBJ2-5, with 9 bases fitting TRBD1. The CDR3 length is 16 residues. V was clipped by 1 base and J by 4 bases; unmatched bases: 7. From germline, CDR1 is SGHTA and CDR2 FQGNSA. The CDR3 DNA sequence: TGTGCCAGCAGCTTAGGTACAGGGGGCCACCCAGAGACCCAGTACTTC. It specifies CASSLGTGGHPETQYF.

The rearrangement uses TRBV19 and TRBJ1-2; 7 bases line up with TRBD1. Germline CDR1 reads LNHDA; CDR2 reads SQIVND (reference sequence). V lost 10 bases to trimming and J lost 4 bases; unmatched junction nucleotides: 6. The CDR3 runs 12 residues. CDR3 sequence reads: CATRQGVYGYTF. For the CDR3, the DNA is TGTGCCACCCGACAGGGAGTCTATGGCTACACCTTC.

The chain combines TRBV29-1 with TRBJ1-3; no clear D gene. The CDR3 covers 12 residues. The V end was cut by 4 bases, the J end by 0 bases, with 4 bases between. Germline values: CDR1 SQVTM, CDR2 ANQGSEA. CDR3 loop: CSVVDSGNTIYF. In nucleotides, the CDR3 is TGCAGCGTTGTAGACTCTGGAAACACCATATATTTT.

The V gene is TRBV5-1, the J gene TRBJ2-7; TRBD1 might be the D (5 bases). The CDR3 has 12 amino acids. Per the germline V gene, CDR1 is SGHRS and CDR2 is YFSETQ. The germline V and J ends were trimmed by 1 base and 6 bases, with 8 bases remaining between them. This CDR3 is CASSLTQGEQYF. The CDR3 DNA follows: TGCGCCAGCAGCTTGACGCAGGGCGAGCAGTACTTC.

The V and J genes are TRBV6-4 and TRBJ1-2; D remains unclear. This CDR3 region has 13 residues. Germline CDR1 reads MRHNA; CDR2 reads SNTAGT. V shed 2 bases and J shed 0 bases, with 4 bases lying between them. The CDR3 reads CASSDGTNYGYTF. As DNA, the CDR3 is TGTGCCAGCAGTGACGGGACTAACTATGGCTACACCTTC.

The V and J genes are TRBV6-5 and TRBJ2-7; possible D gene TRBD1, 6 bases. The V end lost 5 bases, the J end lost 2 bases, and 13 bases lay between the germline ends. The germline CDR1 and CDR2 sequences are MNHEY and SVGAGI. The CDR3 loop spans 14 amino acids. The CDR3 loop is CASSPLDSAYEQYF. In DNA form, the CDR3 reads TGTGCCAGCAGTCCGCTGGACAGCGCCTACGAGCAGTACTTC.

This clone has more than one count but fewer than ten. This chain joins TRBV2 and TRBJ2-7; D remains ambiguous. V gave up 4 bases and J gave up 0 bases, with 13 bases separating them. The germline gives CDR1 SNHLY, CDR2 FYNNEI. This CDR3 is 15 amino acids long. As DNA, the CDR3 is TGTGCCAGCAGTGTTAGCCTCGTCAGCTCCTACGAGCAGTACTTC. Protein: CASSVSLVSSYEQYF.

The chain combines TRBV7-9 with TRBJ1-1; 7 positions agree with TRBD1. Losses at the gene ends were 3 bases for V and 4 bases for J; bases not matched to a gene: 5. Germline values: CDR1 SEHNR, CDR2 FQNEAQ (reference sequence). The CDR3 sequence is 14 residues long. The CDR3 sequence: CASSFGQVGTEAFF. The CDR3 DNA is TGTGCCAGCAGCTTTGGACAGGTGGGCACTGAAGCTTTCTTT. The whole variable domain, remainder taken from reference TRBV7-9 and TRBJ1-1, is DTGVSQNPRHKITKRGQNVTFRCDPISEHNRLYWYRQTLGQGPEFLTYFQNEAQLEKSRLLSDRFSAERPKGSFSTLEIQRTEQGDSAMYLCASSFGQVGTEAFFGQGTRLTVV.

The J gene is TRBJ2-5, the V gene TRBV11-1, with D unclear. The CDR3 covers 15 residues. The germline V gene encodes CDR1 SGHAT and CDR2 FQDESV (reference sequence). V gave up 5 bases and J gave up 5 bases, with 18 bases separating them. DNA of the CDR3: TGTGCCAGCAGCCCAGGACGGTCCGGGCCGGAGACCCAGTACTTC. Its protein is CASSPGRSGPETQYF. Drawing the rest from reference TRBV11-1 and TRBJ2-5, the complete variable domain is EAEVAQSPRYKITEKSQAVAFWCDPISGHATLYWYRQILGQGPELLVQFQDESVVDDSQLPKDRFSAERLKGVDSTLKIQPAELGDSAMYLCASSPGRSGPETQYFGPGTRLLVL.

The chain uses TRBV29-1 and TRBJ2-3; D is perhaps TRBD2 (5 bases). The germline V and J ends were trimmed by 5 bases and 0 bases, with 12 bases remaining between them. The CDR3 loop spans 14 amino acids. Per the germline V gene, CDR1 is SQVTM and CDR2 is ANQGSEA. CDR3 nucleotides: TGCAGCGTTCCCCTAGCAGCTAGCACAGATACGCAGTATTTT. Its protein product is CSVPLAASTDTQYF.

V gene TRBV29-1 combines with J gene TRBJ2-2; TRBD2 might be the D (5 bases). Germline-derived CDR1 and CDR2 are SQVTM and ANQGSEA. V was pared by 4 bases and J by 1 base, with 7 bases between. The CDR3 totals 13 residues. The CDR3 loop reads CSVGEGNTGELFF. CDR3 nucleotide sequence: TGCAGCGTTGGTGAGGGGAACACCGGGGAGCTGTTTTTT.

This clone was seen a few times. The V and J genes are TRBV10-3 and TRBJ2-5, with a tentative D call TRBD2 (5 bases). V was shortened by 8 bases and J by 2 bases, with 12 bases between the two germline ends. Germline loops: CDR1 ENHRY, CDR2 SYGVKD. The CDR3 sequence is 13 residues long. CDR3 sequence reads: CAIVASLQETQYF. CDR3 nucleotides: TGTGCCATCGTAGCGAGCTTACAAGAGACCCAGTACTTC.

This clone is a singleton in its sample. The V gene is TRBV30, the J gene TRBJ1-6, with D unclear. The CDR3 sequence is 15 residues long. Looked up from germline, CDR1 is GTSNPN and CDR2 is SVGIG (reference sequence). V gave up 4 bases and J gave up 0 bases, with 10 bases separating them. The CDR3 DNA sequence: TGTGCCTGGACCGGGGTGAGCTCCTATAATTCACCCCTCCACTTT. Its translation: CAWTGVSSYNSPLHF.

DNA for the CDR3: TGTGCCAGCAGTCGGACATCCAACGAGCAGTACTTC. Its protein is CASSRTSNEQYF. The chain uses TRBV27 and TRBJ2-7; TRBD1 is a possible D gene (5 bases). This CDR3 is built from 12 residues. CDR1 and CDR2 from the germline V gene are MNHEY and SMNVEV (reference sequence). The germline V and J ends were trimmed by 5 bases and 5 bases, with 10 bases remaining between them.

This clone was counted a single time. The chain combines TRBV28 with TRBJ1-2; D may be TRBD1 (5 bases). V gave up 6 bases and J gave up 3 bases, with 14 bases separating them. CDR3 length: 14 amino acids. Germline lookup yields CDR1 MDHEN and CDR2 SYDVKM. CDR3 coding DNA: TGTGCCAGCAGCCCCCCCAGGGCGGACTATGGCTACACCTTC. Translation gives CASSPPRADYGYTF.